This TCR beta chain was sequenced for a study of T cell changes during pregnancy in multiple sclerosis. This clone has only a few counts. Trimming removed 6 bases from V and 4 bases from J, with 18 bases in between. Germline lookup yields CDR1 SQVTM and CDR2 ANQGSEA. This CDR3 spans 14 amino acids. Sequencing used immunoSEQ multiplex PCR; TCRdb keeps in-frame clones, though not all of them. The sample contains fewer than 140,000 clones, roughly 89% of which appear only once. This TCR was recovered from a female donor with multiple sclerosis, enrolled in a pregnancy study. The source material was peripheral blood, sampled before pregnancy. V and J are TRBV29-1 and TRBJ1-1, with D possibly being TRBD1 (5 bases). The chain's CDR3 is CSVHPGAGTTEAFF. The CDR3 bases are TGCAGCGTCCATCCGGGCGCGGGGACCACTGAAGCTTTCTTT.